This T cell receptor (beta chain) was captured by sequencing in a study of blood T cell repertoires in COVID-19. This CDR3 has 16 residues. V lost 2 bases to trimming and J lost 4 bases; unmatched junction nucleotides: 8. Looked up from germline, CDR1 is SGHAT and CDR2 is FQDESV (reference sequence). As processed by the authors: Amplification from reference gene primers served as the basis for estimated nucleated cell counts. Sequencing used immunoSEQ multiplex PCR; TCRdb keeps in-frame clones, though not all of them. That table furnishes V, J and clone size, whereas the DNA furnished D and trimming. The sample carries just over 150,000 clones, around nine tenths recorded once. Participants' own reports of clinical history determined their cohort assignment.

The source of this sequence is a woman in her fifties or sixties who had recovered from COVID-19. Input material: PBMCs or T cells enriched from blood (not recorded which). The chain links TRBV11-1 to TRBJ2-3; TRBD1 agrees at 8 bases. The DNA of the CDR3 is TGTGCCAGCAGCTTAAGGCCGGGACAGGTTGCAGATACGCAGTATTTT. Its protein product is CASSLRPGQVADTQYF. The full variable domain, its missing parts supplied by reference TRBV11-1 and TRBJ2-3, is EAEVAQSPRYKITEKSQAVAFWCDPISGHATLYWYRQILGQGPELLVQFQDESVVDDSQLPKDRFSAERLKGVDSTLKIQPAELGDSAMYLCASSLRPGQVADTQYFGPGTRLTVL.